The T cell receptor beta chain under discussion was sequenced for a study of somatic mutations in cytotoxic T cells in rheumatoid arthritis. Germline CDR1 is SGHTA and CDR2 is FQGNSA. The CDR3 is made up of 18 amino acids. Trimming at V came to 1 base and at J to 3 bases, leaving 11 bases not matched to a gene. Here immunoSEQ multiplex PCR was the method, and the copy in TCRdb shows in-frame clones only, minus some. The data contain 9,500 to 13,000 clones, approximately 71% of them singletons. The sequence came from an adult with rheumatoid arthritis. The rearrangement joins TRBV7-2 to TRBJ2-3, with TRBD2 matching over 9 bases. Sequencing was done on a sample of CD8+ T cells sorted from blood. The chain's CDR3 is CASSLVLLGLAGTDTQYF. In nucleotides, the CDR3 is TGTGCCAGCAGCTTAGTGCTACTGGGACTAGCTGGGACAGATACGCAGTATTTT.